This TCR beta chain was sequenced in a study of T cell repertoires in cytomegalovirus infection. Study-level background: CMV infection plus the matching HLA type was flagged by public TCR beta signatures.

Note on this clonotype: What it binds is not known. Its ends do not fully match the called genes, so a read error is possible.

Via MiXCR, TCRdb re-called the reads, giving one row per CDR3 protein. The top ten clones hold around 15% of a sample with some 920,000 distinct CDR3 sequences, roughly 30% of them seen once. Germline V CDR1 and CDR2: SGHVS, FQNEAQ. This CDR3 spans 16 amino acids. The origin of this receptor is a human donor in good health (CMV status not recorded). Some clones in this sample may be carry-over from other donors' samples. J is TRBJ2-5 and V is TRBV7-8, with TRBD1 as a possible D gene (6 bases). The starting material was cultured CD8+ T cells from PBMCs, obtained from culture after CMV antigen stimulation. CDR3 amino acids: CTSSFLGTGIQETQYF. The CDR3 DNA reads as TGTACCAGCAGCTTTCTAGGAACAGGGATCCAAGAGACCCAGTACTTC.